This T cell receptor (beta chain) was identified during a study of T cells after yellow fever vaccination. By 5'RACE template switching, TCR cDNA was produced, with a universal primer site and UMIs added in the process. TCRdb re-derived calls from the 5' RACE reads in MiXCR, one entry per CDR3 protein. The sample holds some 130,000 distinct CDR3 sequences, less than 8.5% seen once. The germline V gene has CDR1 SGHRS and CDR2 YFSETQ. V lost 0 bases and J 3 bases, leaving 10 bases between the germline ends. This CDR3 is built from 14 residues. General study points: There was a small share of clonotypes that showed up in both the CD4 and CD8 compartments. Abundant contaminating clonotypes from the bulk population could appear in FACS-sorted repertoires. Peak timing came faster in the weaker secondary response, day 5 versus 15.

This clonotype was counted ten times or more. Its antigen remains unidentified. The input for sequencing was CD4+ T cells sorted from PBMCs, taken 10 days after the yellow fever booster vaccination. The TCR was taken from a man aged 25 to 45 who received the YFV17D yellow fever vaccine. The rearrangement links TRBV5-1 to TRBJ2-7; TRBD1 is a possible D gene (6 bases). CDR3 in DNA: TGCGCCAGCAGCTTGGGGCAGGGGAACTACGAGCAGTACTTC. Protein product: CASSLGQGNYEQYF.